This TCR beta chain was recorded in a study of shared clonotypes between healthy human individuals. Germline values: CDR1 MNHEY, CDR2 SVGAGI. This CDR3 is 15 amino acids long. V dropped 2 bases and J dropped 1 base, with 8 bases sitting between them. The donors, all of them Caucasian adults, lived in Nashville, Tennessee. The protocol was immunoSEQ multiplex PCR, while the TCRdb copy is restricted to in-frame clones and leaves out a portion. The sample shows approximately 2.5 million clones, more than 90% of them seen only once. This TCR derives from a man aged 18 to 30 in good health. The sample comprised naive CD4+ T cells sorted from blood. Specified subset: CD45RA+ positively selected. The chain links TRBV6-5 to TRBJ1-4; no clear D. CDR3 bases: TGTGCCAGCAGTTACCTGAAGGGAACTAATGAAAAACTGTTTTTT. As protein: CASSYLKGTNEKLFF.